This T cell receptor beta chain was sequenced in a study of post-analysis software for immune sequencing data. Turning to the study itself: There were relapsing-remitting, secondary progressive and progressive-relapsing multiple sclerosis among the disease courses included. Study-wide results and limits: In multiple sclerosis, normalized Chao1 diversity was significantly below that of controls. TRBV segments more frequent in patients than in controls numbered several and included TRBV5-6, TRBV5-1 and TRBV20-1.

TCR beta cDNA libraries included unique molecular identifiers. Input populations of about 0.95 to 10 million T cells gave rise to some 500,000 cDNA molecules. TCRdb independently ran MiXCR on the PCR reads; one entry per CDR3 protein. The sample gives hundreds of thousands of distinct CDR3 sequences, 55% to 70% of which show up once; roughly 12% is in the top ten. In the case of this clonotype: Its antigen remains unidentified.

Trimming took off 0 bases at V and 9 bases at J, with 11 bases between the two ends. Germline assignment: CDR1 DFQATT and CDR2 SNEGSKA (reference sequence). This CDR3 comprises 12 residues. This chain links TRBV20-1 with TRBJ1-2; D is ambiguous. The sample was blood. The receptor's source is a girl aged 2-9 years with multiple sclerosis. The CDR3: CSARDEGGRYTF. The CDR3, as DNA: TGCAGTGCTAGAGATGAAGGAGGGCGCTACACCTTC.